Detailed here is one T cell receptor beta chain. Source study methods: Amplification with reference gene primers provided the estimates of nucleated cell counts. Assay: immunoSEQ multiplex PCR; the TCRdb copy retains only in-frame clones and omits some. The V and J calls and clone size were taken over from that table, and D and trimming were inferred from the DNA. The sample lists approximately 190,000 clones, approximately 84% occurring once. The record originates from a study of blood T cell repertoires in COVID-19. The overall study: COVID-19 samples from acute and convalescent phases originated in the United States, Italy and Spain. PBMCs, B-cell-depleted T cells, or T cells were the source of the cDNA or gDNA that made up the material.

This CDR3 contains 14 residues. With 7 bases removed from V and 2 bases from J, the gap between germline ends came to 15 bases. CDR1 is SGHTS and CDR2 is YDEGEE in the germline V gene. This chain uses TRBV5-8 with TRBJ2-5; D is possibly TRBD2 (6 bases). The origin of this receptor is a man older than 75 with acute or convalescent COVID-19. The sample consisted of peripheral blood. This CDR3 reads CASEFASVQETQYF. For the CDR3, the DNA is TGTGCCAGCGAATTTGCTAGCGTGCAAGAGACCCAGTACTTC.